Following are 20 T cell receptor beta chains from one sample sequenced in a study of metastatic and nonmetastatic thyroid tumors. Thyroid surgery was preceded by no treatment in any patient. TCRdb re-processed the PCR reads through MiXCR. The data contain over 30,000 clones, about 20% of them singletons. Sequencing used tumor tissue. All receptors come from a female donor with papillary thyroid cancer or a benign thyroid nodule (not recorded which). Some clones in this sample may be carry-over from other donors' samples.

Note on this clone: With a much larger clone just one base away, this may be a read error. This chain uses TRBV11-1 with TRBJ2-3, with D possibly matching TRBD1 (6 bases). The CDR3 extends over 16 amino acids. The germline V gene encodes CDR1 SGHAT and CDR2 FQDESV (reference sequence). The ends were cut back, 5 bases at V and 4 bases at J, with 19 bases in the middle. CDR3 in amino acids: CASSAERGGLPDTQYF. As DNA, the CDR3 is TGTGCCAGCAGCGCTGAGCGTGGGGGCCTTCCAGATACGCAGTATTTT.

This clone was counted many times. The chain links TRBV12-5 to TRBJ1-1, with no clear D. The CDR3 totals 17 residues. Trimming pared 5 bases from V and 1 base from J, leaving 20 bases between. Germline loops: CDR1 LGHNT, CDR2 FRNRAP. CDR3 residues: CASGPPPPRQANTEAFF. The CDR3 coding sequence is TGTGCTAGTGGTCCACCCCCCCCTCGGCAGGCGAACACTGAAGCTTTCTTT.

Comments on this clone: A much larger clone lies one base from this, so it may be a read error. This sample includes further DNA sequences coding for the same CDR3. The rearrangement uses TRBV27 and TRBJ2-5; D uncertain. This CDR3 has 13 amino acids. V gave up 6 bases and J gave up 1 base, with 9 bases separating them. CDR1 is MNHEY and CDR2 is SMNVEV in the germline V gene (reference sequence). The CDR3 loop reads CASSPGSQETQYF. Here the CDR3 DNA reads TGTGCCAGCAGCCCGGGTTCCCAAGAGACCCAGTACTTC.

This clone appeared many times. The chain's CDR3 is CASSLIKGNSPLHF. CDR3 sequence (DNA): TGTGCCAGCAGCTTAATAAAGGGGAATTCACCCCTCCACTTT. This chain connects TRBV7-2 to TRBJ1-6; perhaps TRBD1 as D (5 bases). V lost 2 bases to trimming and J lost 7 bases, with 9 bases between them. The length of the CDR3 is 14 residues. Germline lookup yields CDR1 SGHTA and CDR2 FQGNSA.

This clone was counted at least ten times. The J gene is TRBJ2-2, the V gene TRBV7-2; D gene ambiguous. V dropped 3 bases and J dropped 6 bases, with 5 bases sitting between them. This CDR3 is built from 12 residues. Germline CDR1 SGHTA, CDR2 FQGNSA. CDR3 in amino acids: CASSFVSGELFF. CDR3 coding DNA: TGTGCCAGCAGCTTCGTATCCGGGGAGCTGTTTTTT. Looking up the rest from reference TRBV7-2 and TRBJ2-2 gives the full variable domain: GAGVSQSPSNKVTEKGKDVELRCDPISGHTALYWYRQSLGQGLEFLIYFQGNSAPDKSGLPSDRFSAERTGGSVSTLTIQRTQQEDSAVYLCASSFVSGELFFGEGSRLTVL.

This clone turned up a few times. The chain employs TRBV6-4 and TRBJ1-6; unclear D gene. Trimming removed 5 bases at V and 0 bases at J, with 17 bases between. The CDR3 length is 18 residues. Germline V gene lookup returns CDR1 MRHNA and CDR2 SNTAGT. The CDR3 bases are TGTGCCAGCAGTTACCCAGTGACGGCAAGCTCCTATAATTCACCCCTCCACTTT. Protein: CASSYPVTASSYNSPLHF.

This clone was observed many times. The chain has TRBV20-1 and TRBJ1-1; TRBD1 matches 8 bases. This CDR3 is built from 13 residues. Germline trimming cut 1 base from V and 7 bases from J; bases unmatched to any gene: 5. Germline V lookup: CDR1 DFQATT, CDR2 SNEGSKA (reference sequence). In DNA, the CDR3 is TGCAGTGCTAGAGTTTTGGGACAGGTTGAAGCTTTCTTT. Translating gives CSARVLGQVEAFF.

This clone was seen repeatedly, ten times or more. The V call is TRBV6-1, the J call TRBJ1-4; D remains unclear. The CDR3 contains 13 residues. Germline CDR1 is MNHNS and CDR2 is SASEGT. The germline V and J ends were trimmed by 9 bases and 6 bases, with 14 bases remaining between them. The CDR3 DNA sequence: TGTGCCAGTCGGCCGGATACCTATGAAAAACTGTTTTTT. Its protein is CASRPDTYEKLFF.

The sample holds many counts of this clone. At the DNA level, this CDR3 is encoded by other sequences in the same sample as well. This rearrangement joins TRBV20-1 to TRBJ1-3, with D unresolved. V was shortened by 3 bases and J by 0 bases, with 6 bases between the two germline ends. Germline V gene sequence: CDR1 DFQATT, CDR2 SNEGSKA (reference sequence). The CDR3 consists of 13 residues. CDR3 loop: CSASRASGNTIYF. CDR3 sequence (DNA): TGCAGTGCTAGCCGGGCCTCTGGAAACACCATATATTTT.

The chain carries TRBV7-2 and TRBJ1-4, with D possibly being TRBD1 (5 bases). The V gene lost 6 bases and the J gene lost 8 bases, with 13 bases spanning the gap. Germline loops: CDR1 SGHTA, CDR2 FQGNSA. The CDR3 runs 13 residues. CDR3 coding DNA: TGTGCCAGCAGTCCAGGGTCGCGGGAAAAACTGTTTTTT. Translating gives CASSPGSREKLFF.

A word on this clone: A much larger clonotype is one base distant, so this may be a read error. Other DNA sequences from this sample encode an identical CDR3 as well. This chain uses TRBV7-6 with TRBJ1-5; 12 nucleotides align to TRBD1. The length of the CDR3 is 15 residues. CDR1 and CDR2 from the germline V gene are SGHVS and FNYEAQ. The CDR3 bases are TGTGCAAGCAGCTCCGGGACAGGGGGCCGTCAGCCCCAGCATTTT. Protein: CASSSGTGGRQPQHF.

This clone was recorded at least ten times. The rearrangement joins TRBV11-2 to TRBJ1-5; D gene ambiguous. Trimming shortened V by 5 bases and J by 4 bases, and 9 bases separated the two germline ends. The CDR3 covers 13 residues. The germline V gene has CDR1 SGHAT and CDR2 FQNNGV. Here the CDR3 DNA reads TGTGCCAGCAGCGGGGTAAATAATCAGCCCCAGCATTTT. Protein: CASSGVNNQPQHF.

This clone was picked up many times. The V gene is TRBV14, the J gene TRBJ2-2; TRBD1 agrees at 9 bases. Germline CDR1 reads SGHDN; CDR2 reads FVKESK. This CDR3 contains 16 residues. Trimming cost V 1 base and J 3 bases; bases outside gene matches: 3. The CDR3 DNA reads TGTGCCAGCAGCCAAGTGGGGACAGGGTACACCGGGGAGCTGTTTTTT. It yields the protein CASSQVGTGYTGELFF. Using reference TRBV14 and TRBJ2-2 for the parts outside the CDR3, the full variable domain is EAGVTQFPSHSVIEKGQTVTLRCDPISGHDNLYWYRRVMGKEIKFLLHFVKESKQDESGMPNNRFLAERTGGTYSTLKVQPAELEDSGVYFCASSQVGTGYTGELFFGEGSRLTVL.

The chain joins TRBV11-2 to TRBJ2-2; 7 bases are a match to TRBD1. V trimming: 6 bases; J trimming: 3 bases; junction bases outside the gene matches: 4. The CDR3 extends over 14 amino acids. CDR1 SGHAT and CDR2 FQNNGV come from the germline V gene. CDR3 sequence (DNA): TGTGCCAGCAGGGGGGACAGCTACACCGGGGAGCTGTTTTTT. It translates to CASRGDSYTGELFF.

The table lists this clone with many counts. The chain couples TRBV6-1 to TRBJ2-2; possibly TRBD1 or TRBD2 for D (6 bases each). The CDR3 has 19 amino acids. Germline CDR1 is MNHNS and CDR2 is SASEGT. Trimming took 2 bases from V and 1 from J, leaving 20 bases between them. CDR3 DNA sequence: TGTGCCAGCAGTGAAAGAGGACGAGGGGGGATCTTGAACACCGGGGAGCTGTTTTTT. It yields the protein CASSERGRGGILNTGELFF.

The table lists this clone with many counts. The chain is built from TRBV18 and TRBJ2-7, with a tentative D call TRBD2 (6 bases). Germline CDR1 KGHSH, CDR2 LQKENI. V was clipped by 3 bases and J by 3 bases, with 21 bases between them. The CDR3 spans 17 residues. The CDR3 sequence: CASSPTGTRIGLYEQYF. CDR3 nucleotides: TGTGCCAGCTCACCGACCGGGACTCGAATAGGACTCTACGAGCAGTACTTC.

This chain connects TRBV6-1 to TRBJ1-1; TRBD1 matches at 8 bases. V gave up 4 bases and J gave up 7 bases; unmatched junction bases: 5. This CDR3 region has 13 residues. Germline CDR1 and CDR2: MNHNS and SASEGT. CDR3 nucleotides: TGTGCCAGCAGTGCCCCCGGGACAGGTGAAGCTTTCTTT. Amino acid sequence: CASSAPGTGEAFF.

This clone was observed at least ten times. The V gene is TRBV5-1, the J gene TRBJ1-3; D not certain. Trimming removed 2 bases from V and 2 bases from J, with 8 bases in between. Germline assignment: CDR1 SGHRS and CDR2 YFSETQ. The CDR3 has 14 amino acids. CDR3 loop: CASSFGDTGNTIYF. CDR3 coding DNA: TGCGCCAGCAGCTTCGGGGATACTGGAAACACCATATATTTT. The whole variable domain, filled in from reference TRBV5-1 and TRBJ1-3, reads KAGVTQTPRYLIKTRGQQVTLSCSPISGHRSVSWYQQTPGQGLQFLFEYFSETQRNKGNFPGRFSGRQFSNSRSEMNVSTLELGDSALYLCASSFGDTGNTIYFGEGSWLTVV.

The chain has TRBV24-1 and TRBJ2-1; D is tentatively TRBD1 or TRBD2 (5 bases each). V was clipped by 8 bases and J by 10 bases, with 14 bases between them. Per germline, CDR1 KGHDR and CDR2 SFDVKD. The CDR3 length is 12 residues. The CDR3 region has the DNA TGTGCCACCAAGGGGACCACTCTGGAGCAGTTCTTC. This sequence encodes CATKGTTLEQFF.

With regard to this clone: A junction boundary mismatches the germline segment, possibly from a read error. The V gene is TRBV5-5, the J gene TRBJ2-3; D is uncertain. The CDR3 has 13 amino acids. The germline gives CDR1 SGHKS, CDR2 YYEKEE (reference sequence). CDR3 in amino acids: CASSLEVHDTQYF. CDR3 DNA sequence: TGTGCAAGCAGCTTGGAAGTCCACGATACGCAGTATTTT.